This TCR beta chain was sequenced in a study of OX40 agonist ivuxolimab in advanced cancers. With respect to the entire study: Ivuxolimab was an agonistic, fully human IgG2 monoclonal antibody directed against OX40 (CD134), a costimulatory receptor. Intravenous ivuxolimab was administered to patients every 2 weeks at six dose levels: 0.01, 0.1, 0.3, 1.5, 3 and 10 mg/kg. Among the 50 to 55 dose-escalation patients, 19 had hepatocellular carcinoma, about 15 melanoma, 9 renal cell carcinoma and 9 head and neck cancer. A male proportion of 82.7% and a mean age of approximately 60 years, ranging from 23 to 79, were recorded for the dose-escalation cohort. Prior anti-PD-1, anti-PD-L1 or anti-CTLA-4 therapy was permitted, and checkpoint inhibitors had been received by roughly 42% of dose-escalation patients. Partial responses were achieved by three dose-escalation patients, of whom one had hepatocellular carcinoma and two had cutaneous melanoma. The purpose of peripheral TCRbeta sequencing was to test whether ivuxolimab changed TCR sequence diversity and led to clonal T-cell expansion. The paper covers the monotherapy dose-escalation part of the phase I ivuxolimab trial, which included N = 52 patients.

Turning to this clone: No antigen is known for it. No base-level quality is on record; no much larger clone is a single base apart.

What the research found in general, with its limitations: The antigen specificity of the peripheral T cells that underwent clonal expansion was not determined. Low levels of normalized T-cell clonal expansion were also seen in some patients who did not respond. At doses from 0.1 to 3.0 mg/kg, clonal expansion was seen in both CD4+ and CD8+ blood T cells between baseline and week 6. After ivuxolimab, more expanded clones were found on average in CD8+ T cells than in CD4+ T cells. In the 0.1-3.0 mg/kg groups, partial responders had among the lowest normalized peripheral clonal expansion, particularly in CD8+ T cells.

To sequence the TCRbeta CDR3 region, genomic DNA was isolated from the sorted cells. The immunoSEQ Assay was used to sequence the TCRbeta CDR3 regions. This immuneACCESS table, as held by TCRdb, lists in-frame sequences with V and J called but not all clones. Of the missing ones, under half trace to an unresolved V gene in checked studies; the others have no known cause. This sample comprises 65,000 to 80,000 clones, roughly 80% of them detected only once. The ten largest make up approximately 6.7% of the sample. From a lookup of the germline V gene, CDR1 and CDR2 are SNHLY and FYNNEI. Germline trimming: 2 bases from V, 1 base from J; junction bases outside gene matches: 6. The CDR3 starts with the cysteine, ends with the phenylalanine, and has 16 residues. Only CDR3 DNA is held: 48 bases, read in frame from base 1. Patients with autoimmune disease history or receiving systemic immunosuppression were excluded from the trial. In every dose cohort, peripheral blood was drawn for TCR sequencing at baseline, cycle 4 day 1, and cycle 7 day 1. The samples were taken from a phase I, first-in-human, multicenter, open-label dose-escalation trial of ivuxolimab. The trial enrolled adults with locally advanced or metastatic head and neck squamous cell, hepatocellular, melanoma or renal cell carcinoma. Before TCR sequencing, CD4+ T cells and CD8+ T cells were sorted from peripheral blood as separate populations.

The sequencing used CD4+ or CD8+ T cells sorted from blood, collected in a trial of the OX40 agonist ivuxolimab. This sequence originates from an adult with an advanced solid tumor such as melanoma, head and neck, liver or kidney cancer. This receptor chain uses TRBV2 and TRBJ2-3; the junction holds 7 bases that match TRBD1. The nucleotides read TGTGCCAGCAGTGAAACCGGGACAGAGGGCACAGATACGCAGTATTTT. It encodes CASSETGTEGTDTQYF.